This T cell receptor (beta chain) was found in a study of post-analysis software for immune sequencing data. About the study: Relapsing-remitting, secondary progressive and progressive-relapsing multiple sclerosis courses were included.

The library was made from cDNA and included unique molecular identifiers. Around 500,000 cDNA molecules were obtained from about 0.98 to 11 million T cells. TCRdb redid the calling of the PCR reads with MiXCR, one entry per CDR3 protein. The data contain 650,000 to 850,000 distinct CDR3 sequences, roughly 50% of them seen just once; the ten biggest clones take up under 6%. To note about this clonotype: Its antigen is unknown.

V was trimmed by 7 bases and J by 9 bases, leaving 13 bases between them. From germline, CDR1 is MNHEY and CDR2 SVGAGI. This CDR3 contains 12 residues. Points from the study as a whole: When the samples were clustered directly with F measure, those that had been prepared in the same batch showed strong co-clustering. Controls showed lower frequencies than patients for several TRBV segments, and TRBV5-6, TRBV5-1 and TRBV20-1 were among these. Multiple sclerosis patients showed significantly lower normalized Chao1 diversity than controls did.

The specimen sequenced was blood. The chain recombines TRBV6-5 with TRBJ2-1, with a possible D match to TRBD1 (5 bases). This sequence was found in a girl aged 5-17 years with multiple sclerosis. The DNA for the CDR3 is TGTGCCAGCACTAGTAGTGGGGCTGAGCAGTTCTTC. Its translation is CASTSSGAEQFF.